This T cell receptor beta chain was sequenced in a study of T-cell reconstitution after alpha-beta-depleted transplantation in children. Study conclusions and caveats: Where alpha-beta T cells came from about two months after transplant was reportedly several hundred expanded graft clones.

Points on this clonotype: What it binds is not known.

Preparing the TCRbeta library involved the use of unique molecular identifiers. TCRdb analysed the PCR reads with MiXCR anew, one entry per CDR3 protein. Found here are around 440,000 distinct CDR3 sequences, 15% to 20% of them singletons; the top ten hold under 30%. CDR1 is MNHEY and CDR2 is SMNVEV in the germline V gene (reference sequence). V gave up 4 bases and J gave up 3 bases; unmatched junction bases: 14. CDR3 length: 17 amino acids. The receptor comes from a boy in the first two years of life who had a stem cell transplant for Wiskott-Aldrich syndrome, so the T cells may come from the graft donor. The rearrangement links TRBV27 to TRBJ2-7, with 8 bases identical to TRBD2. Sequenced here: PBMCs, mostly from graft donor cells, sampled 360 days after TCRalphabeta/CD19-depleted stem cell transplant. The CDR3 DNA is TGTGCCAGCAGTTCGGGCTATACCGGGACTAGGGGCTACGAGCAGTACTTC. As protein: CASSSGYTGTRGYEQYF.